This T cell receptor (beta chain) was sequenced in a study of CXCR3-negative and CXCR3-positive naive CD8 T cells. Study in general: Roughly 1.5 +/- 0.3 million TRB reads came from each library, giving roughly 130 million in total. Findings and caveats of the study: The TRB CDR3s that CXCR3-positive naive cells carried were more hydrophobic than those of CXCR3-negative naive cells.

The sorting of each CD8+ T cell subset was done in triplicate, at approximately 310,000 cells each. Note on this clonotype: Its antigen is not known.

In preparing the TRB cDNA libraries, 5' RACE with UMI labels was used. From the 5' RACE reads, TCRdb lists one entry per CDR3 protein and no DNA. The sample includes around 130,000 distinct CDR3 sequences. The sequencing sample was made of naive CXCR3+ CD8+ T cells from blood. Subset indicated: CD45RO-CCR7+CD27+CD95- naive CD8+ T cells expressing CXCR3 (TNR3+). The sequence was collected from a human donor in good health. Some clones in this sample may be carry-over from other donors' samples.

CDR3 sequence reads: CASSYSASVDTQYF. The V call is TRBV6-5, the J call TRBJ2-3. The CDR3 is 14 residues long. Per germline, CDR1 MNHEY and CDR2 SVGAGI.